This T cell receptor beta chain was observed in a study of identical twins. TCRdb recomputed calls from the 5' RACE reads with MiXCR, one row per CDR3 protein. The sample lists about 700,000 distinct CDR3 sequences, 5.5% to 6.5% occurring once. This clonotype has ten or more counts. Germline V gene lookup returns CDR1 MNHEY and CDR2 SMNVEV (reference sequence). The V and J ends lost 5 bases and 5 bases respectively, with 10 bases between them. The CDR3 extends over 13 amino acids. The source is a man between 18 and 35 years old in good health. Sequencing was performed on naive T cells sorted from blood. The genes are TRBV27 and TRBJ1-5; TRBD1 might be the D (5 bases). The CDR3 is CASSIRDDQPQHF. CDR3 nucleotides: TGTGCCAGCAGTATCAGGGACGATCAGCCCCAGCATTTT.